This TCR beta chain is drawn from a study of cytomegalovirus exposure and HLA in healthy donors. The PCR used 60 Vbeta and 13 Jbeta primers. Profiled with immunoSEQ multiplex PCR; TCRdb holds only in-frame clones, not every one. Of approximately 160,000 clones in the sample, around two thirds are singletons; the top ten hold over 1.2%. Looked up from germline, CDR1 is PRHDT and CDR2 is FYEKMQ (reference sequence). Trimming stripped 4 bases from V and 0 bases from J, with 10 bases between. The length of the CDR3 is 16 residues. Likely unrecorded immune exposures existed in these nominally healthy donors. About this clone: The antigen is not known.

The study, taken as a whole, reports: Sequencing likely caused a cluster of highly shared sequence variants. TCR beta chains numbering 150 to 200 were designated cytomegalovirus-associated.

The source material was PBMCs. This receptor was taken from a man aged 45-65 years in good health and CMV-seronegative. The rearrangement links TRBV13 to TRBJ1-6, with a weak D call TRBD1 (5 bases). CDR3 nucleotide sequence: TGTGCCAGCAGCTCGGGGGGACCCTCCTATAATTCACCCCTCCACTTT. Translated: CASSSGGPSYNSPLHF.